What follows are 20 T cell receptor beta chains derived from one specimen sequenced in a study of T cells after yellow fever vaccination (dated by TCRdb to between 2018 and 2021). Receptor libraries were prepared by 5' RACE. Sequencer: Illumina HiSeq 2500. The public reads were quality trimmed at Q25 with fastp and then assembled into clones with MiXCR by TCRdb, keeping productive beta chains. For every CDR3 protein sequence, its rows merge into one entry that carries the most common genes and DNA. The sample data list a few hundred thousand distinct CDR3 sequences, and about 7% of these were observed just once. The leading ten clones occupy 0.65% to 0.9% of the sample. Per the publication, the treatment or condition label means: live attenuated yellow fever vaccine strain. This sample comprised CD4+ T cells sorted from PBMCs, obtained 15 days after the yellow fever booster vaccination. The origin of the receptors is a man aged 25 to 40 who received the YFV17D yellow fever vaccine.

This clonotype was counted ten times or more. The V and J genes are TRBV7-9 and TRBJ2-7, with TRBD2 identical over 7 bases. Germline lookup yields CDR1 SEHNR and CDR2 FQNEAQ (reference sequence). CDR3 length: 13 amino acids. V lost 8 bases and J lost 2; bases outside the gene matches: 6. CDR3 residues: CASGLVGAYEQYF. For the CDR3, the DNA is TGTGCCAGCGGACTAGTTGGCGCCTACGAGCAGTACTTC.

This clonotype was detected only a few times. The V call is TRBV30, the J call TRBJ2-3; 8 positions match TRBD2. The V gene's germline CDR1 is GTSNPN and CDR2 SVGIG (reference sequence). The CDR3 has 15 residues. V lost 3 bases, J lost 2 bases, and 7 bases stayed unmatched. DNA for the CDR3: TGTGCCTGGAGGCTGGCGGGAGGCGCCACAGATACGCAGTATTTT. Translating gives CAWRLAGGATDTQYF.

This clonotype was seen repeatedly, ten times or more. This rearrangement joins TRBV7-2 to TRBJ2-1, with 7 bases that match TRBD2. Germline CDR1 and CDR2: SGHTA and FQGNSA. This CDR3 has 16 amino acids. The ends lost 5 bases at V and 1 base at J; junction bases unmatched: 8. The CDR3 DNA follows: TGTGCCAGCAGCCCCACGGCTAGCGGTTCCTACAATGAGCAGTTCTTC. It encodes CASSPTASGSYNEQFF.

The sample holds a few counts of this clonotype. The CDR3 region is CASSPSGGPLNEQFF. The CDR3 nucleotides are TGTGCCAGCAGCCCCTCGGGGGGCCCCTTAAATGAGCAGTTCTTC. The gene calls are TRBV5-4 and TRBJ2-1, with D possibly TRBD2 on 7 matching bases. CDR3 length equals 15 residues. Trimming cost V 4 bases and J 7 bases, with 18 bases left between them. Per germline, CDR1 SGHNT and CDR2 YYREEE (reference sequence).

On this clonotype: This clone may be a read error of a much larger clone one base away. The V call is TRBV20-1, the J call TRBJ2-1, with D possibly being TRBD1 or TRBD2 (5 bases each). Germline values: CDR1 DFQATT, CDR2 SNEGSKA (reference sequence). The CDR3 has 11 residues. The CDR3 sequence is CNAGRENEQFF. CDR3 nucleotides: TGCAATGCTGGCAGGGAGAATGAGCAGTTCTTC.

This clonotype was counted only a few times. V is TRBV12-3 or TRBV12-4 and J is TRBJ1-2; no reliable D call. The CDR3 totals 14 residues. Between the trimmed V and J ends, which lost 6 bases and 8 bases, there was a span of 19 bases. Here the CDR3 DNA reads TGTGCCAGCAGCAATTGGGTGGGCATTTCCGGCTACACCTTC. Translation gives CASSNWVGISGYTF.

This clonotype was observed a handful of times. V is TRBV28 and J is TRBJ1-1, with a tentative D call TRBD1 (5 bases). Germline V gives CDR1 MDHEN, CDR2 SYDVKM. The V end lost 10 bases, the J end lost 5 bases, and 17 bases lay between the germline ends. The CDR3 consists of 13 residues. The DNA of the CDR3 is TGTGCCACCCTGGGGACGTATGGGACTGAAGCTTTCTTT. This translates into CATLGTYGTEAFF.

The CDR3: CASSSQGYTEAFF. CDR3 nucleotide sequence: TGTGCCAGCAGCTCACAGGGGTACACTGAAGCTTTCTTT. The chain joins TRBV7-2 to TRBJ1-1, with TRBD1 identical over 7 bases. Trimming took 4 bases from V and 3 from J; bases not matched to a gene: 2. The CDR3 spans 13 residues. Looked up from germline, CDR1 is SGHTA and CDR2 is FQGNSA.

This clonotype was recorded a few times. The chain combines TRBV2 with TRBJ2-5; D possibly corresponds to TRBD2 (6 bases). This CDR3 spans 12 amino acids. Germline V CDR1 and CDR2: SNHLY, FYNNEI. V shed 7 bases and J shed 5 bases, with 11 bases lying between them. CDR3 protein: CASNRGLETQYF. CDR3 in DNA: TGTGCCAGCAACCGGGGACTGGAGACCCAGTACTTC.

This clonotype was detected ten times or more. The rearrangement uses TRBV5-1 and TRBJ2-1; TRBD2 agrees at 9 bases. V lost 0 bases to trimming and J lost 3 bases; unmatched junction nucleotides: 7. The CDR3 runs 17 residues. Germline lookup yields CDR1 SGHRS and CDR2 YFSETQ. CDR3 amino acids: CASSLAGSSGIYNEQFF. The CDR3 nucleotides are TGCGCCAGCAGCTTGGCCGGGTCTAGCGGGATCTACAATGAGCAGTTCTTC.

Comments on this clonotype: At one end the junction does not follow the germline gene, possibly because of a read error. The gene calls are TRBV12-3 or TRBV12-4 and TRBJ2-1; 12 nucleotides align to TRBD2. This CDR3 has 14 amino acids. The CDR3 loop reads CASSLAGGINEQFF. The CDR3 DNA is TGTGCCAGCAGTCTAGCGGGAGGGATCAATGAGCAGTTCTTC.

This clonotype was seen at least ten times. V usage is TRBV12-3 or TRBV12-4 and J usage is TRBJ1-1; D is undetermined. V gave up 6 bases and J gave up 1 base, with 12 bases separating them. The CDR3 has 14 residues. This chain's CDR3 is CASRTLEGNTEAFF. The CDR3, as DNA: TGTGCCAGCAGGACTCTAGAAGGGAACACTGAAGCTTTCTTT.

The table lists this clonotype with many counts. The rearrangement joins TRBV3-1 to TRBJ2-1; the D gene is possibly TRBD2 (6 bases). The CDR3 spans 16 residues. Germline-derived CDR1 and CDR2 are LGHDT and YNNKEL (reference sequence). V was trimmed by 1 base and J by 3 bases, leaving 13 bases between them. The CDR3 DNA reads TGTGCCAGCAGCCAAGGGGTGGCGGGAAACTACAATGAGCAGTTCTTC. Amino acid sequence: CASSQGVAGNYNEQFF.

This clonotype was counted many times. This chain connects TRBV6-5 to TRBJ2-1; unclear D gene. CDR1 is MNHEY and CDR2 is SVGAGI in the germline V gene. CDR3 length equals 13 residues. Trimming removed 6 bases from V and 5 bases from J, with 11 bases in between. The DNA for the CDR3 is TGTGCCAGCAGCTTACCGGCGAACAATGAGCAGTTCTTC. As protein: CASSLPANNEQFF.

The chain uses TRBV14 and TRBJ2-7; perhaps TRBD2 as D (6 bases). Germline V gives CDR1 SGHDN, CDR2 FVKESK. V lost 3 bases, J lost 4 bases, and 10 bases lay in between. The CDR3 runs to 13 residues. CDR3 bases: TGTGCCAGCAGCCAGATCGGGGGTTACGAGCAGTACTTC. It specifies CASSQIGGYEQYF.

The table lists this clonotype with many counts. The V and J genes are TRBV4-1 and TRBJ2-1; D perhaps matches TRBD2 (5 bases). Looked up from germline, CDR1 is MGHRA and CDR2 is YSYEKL. The germline V and J ends were trimmed by 10 bases and 4 bases, with 17 bases remaining between them. The CDR3 runs to 14 residues. The CDR3 coding sequence is TGCGCCACAAGCGGTTCCGGACGGTACAATGAGCAGTTCTTC. Translation: CATSGSGRYNEQFF.

This clonotype showed up many times. This sequence joins TRBV5-4 and TRBJ2-1; D is unresolved. V lost 0 bases and J 6 bases, leaving 10 bases between the germline ends. This CDR3 is built from 14 residues. Germline CDR1 reads SGHNT; CDR2 reads YYREEE (reference sequence). The CDR3 loop is CASSLVRTPNEQFF. CDR3 DNA: TGTGCCAGCAGCTTGGTCCGGACGCCCAATGAGCAGTTCTTC.

This clonotype appeared many times. V usage is TRBV29-1 and J usage is TRBJ1-4; D might be TRBD1 (6 bases). The CDR3 extends over 12 amino acids. The germline CDR1 and CDR2 sequences are SQVTM and ANQGSEA. V was shortened by 7 bases and J by 4 bases, with 10 bases between the two germline ends. The CDR3 spells CSEGGGNEKLFF. The CDR3 nucleotides read TGCAGCGAGGGGGGTGGTAATGAAAAACTGTTTTTT. The variable domain in full, completed from reference TRBV29-1 and TRBJ1-4, reads SAVISQKPSRDICQRGTSLTIQCQVDSQVTMMFWYRQQPGQSLTLIATANQGSEATYESGFVIDKFPISRPNLTFSTLTVSNMSPEDSSIYLCSEGGGNEKLFFGSGTQLSVL.

This clonotype has at least ten counts. The chain couples TRBV6-6 to TRBJ2-5, with unresolved D. The germline V gene has CDR1 MNHNY and CDR2 SVGAGI (reference sequence). V shed 6 bases and J shed 6 bases, with 11 bases lying between them. The CDR3 runs to 12 residues. The CDR3 nucleotides are TGTGCCAGCAGGTTAATCGAGAAGACCCAGTACTTC. Its translation: CASRLIEKTQYF.

V and J are TRBV9 and TRBJ2-1; TRBD2 matches at 7 bases. Germline trimming cut 1 base from V and 4 bases from J; bases unmatched to any gene: 11. The CDR3 length is 17 residues. Germline V CDR1 and CDR2: SGDLS, YYNGEE. The DNA of the CDR3 is TGTGCCAGCAGCGTATTGGGAGGGAGCGGAGTTTACAATGAGCAGTTCTTC. The encoded protein is CASSVLGGSGVYNEQFF.